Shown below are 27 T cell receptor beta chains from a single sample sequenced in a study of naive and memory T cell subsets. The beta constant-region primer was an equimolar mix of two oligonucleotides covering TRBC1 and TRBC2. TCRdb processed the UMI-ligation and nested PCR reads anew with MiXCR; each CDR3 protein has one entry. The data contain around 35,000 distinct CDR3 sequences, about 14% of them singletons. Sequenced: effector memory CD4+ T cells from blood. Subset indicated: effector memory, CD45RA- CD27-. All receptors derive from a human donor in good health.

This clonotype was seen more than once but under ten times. CDR3 DNA sequence: TGTGCCTGGAAAAGTATGAACACTGAAGCTTTCTTT. Protein: CAWKSMNTEAFF. The gene calls are TRBV30 and TRBJ1-1; no clear D gene. V was shortened by 4 bases and J by 0 bases, with 6 bases between the two germline ends. The CDR3 runs 12 residues. CDR1 is GTSNPN, CDR2 SVGIG, per germline (reference sequence).

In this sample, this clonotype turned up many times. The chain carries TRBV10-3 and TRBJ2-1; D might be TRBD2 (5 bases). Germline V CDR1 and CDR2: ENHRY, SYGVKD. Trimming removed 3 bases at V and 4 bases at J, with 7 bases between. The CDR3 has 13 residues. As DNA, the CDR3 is TGTGCCATCAGTGACGGGGTTTACAATGAGCAGTTCTTC. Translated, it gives CAISDGVYNEQFF.

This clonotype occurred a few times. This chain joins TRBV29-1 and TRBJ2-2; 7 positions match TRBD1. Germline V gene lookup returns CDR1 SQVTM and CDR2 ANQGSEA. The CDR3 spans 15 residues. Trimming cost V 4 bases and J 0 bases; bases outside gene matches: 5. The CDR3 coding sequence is TGCAGCGTTGTCCTGGGGACAGCGAACACCGGGGAGCTGTTTTTT. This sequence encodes CSVVLGTANTGELFF.

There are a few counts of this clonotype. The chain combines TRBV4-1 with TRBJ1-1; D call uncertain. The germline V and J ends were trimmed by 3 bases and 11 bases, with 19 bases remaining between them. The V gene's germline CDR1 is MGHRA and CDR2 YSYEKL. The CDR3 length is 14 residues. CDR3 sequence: CASSHLTLGARAFF. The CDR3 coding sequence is TGCGCCAGCAGCCATTTAACGTTGGGAGCTCGGGCTTTCTTT.

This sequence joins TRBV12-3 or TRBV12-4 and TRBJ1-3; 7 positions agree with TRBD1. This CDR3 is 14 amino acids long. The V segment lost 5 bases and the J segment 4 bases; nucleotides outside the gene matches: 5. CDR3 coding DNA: TGTGCCAGCAGTCTGAGGGGGCTCGGAAACACCATATATTTT. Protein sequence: CASSLRGLGNTIYF.

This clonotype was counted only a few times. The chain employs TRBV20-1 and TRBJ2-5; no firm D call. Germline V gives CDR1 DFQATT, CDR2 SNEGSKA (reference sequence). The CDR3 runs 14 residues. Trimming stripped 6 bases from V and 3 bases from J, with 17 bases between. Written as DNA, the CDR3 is TGCAGTGCCCCCGCGTTGGCCCCAAAAGAGACCCAGTACTTC. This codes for CSAPALAPKETQYF.

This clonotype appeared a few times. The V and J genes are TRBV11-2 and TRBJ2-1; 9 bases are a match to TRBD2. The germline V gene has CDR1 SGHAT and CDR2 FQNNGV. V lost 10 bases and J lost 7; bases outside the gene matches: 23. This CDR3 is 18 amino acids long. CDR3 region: CATTNSGSYLGGRNEQFF. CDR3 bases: TGTGCCACCACAAATAGCGGGAGTTATCTGGGGGGCAGGAATGAGCAGTTCTTC. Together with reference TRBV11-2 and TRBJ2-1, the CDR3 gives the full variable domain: EAGVAQSPRYKIIEKRQSVAFWCNPISGHATLYWYQQILGQGPKLLIQFQNNGVVDDSQLPKDRFSAERLKGVDSTLKIQPAKLEDSAVYLCATTNSGSYLGGRNEQFFGPGTRLTVL.

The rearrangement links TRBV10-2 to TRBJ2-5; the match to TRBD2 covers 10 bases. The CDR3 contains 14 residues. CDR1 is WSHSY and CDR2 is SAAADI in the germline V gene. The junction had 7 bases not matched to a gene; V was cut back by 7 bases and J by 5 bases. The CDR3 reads CASNGLAAGETQYF. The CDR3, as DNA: TGCGCCAGCAACGGACTAGCGGCGGGGGAGACCCAGTACTTC.

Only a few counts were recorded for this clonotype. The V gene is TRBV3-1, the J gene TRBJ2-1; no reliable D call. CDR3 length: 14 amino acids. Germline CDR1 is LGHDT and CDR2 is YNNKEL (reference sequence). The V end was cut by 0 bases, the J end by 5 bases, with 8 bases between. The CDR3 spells CASSQEGKHNEQFF. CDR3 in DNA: TGTGCCAGCAGCCAAGAGGGTAAGCACAATGAGCAGTTCTTC.

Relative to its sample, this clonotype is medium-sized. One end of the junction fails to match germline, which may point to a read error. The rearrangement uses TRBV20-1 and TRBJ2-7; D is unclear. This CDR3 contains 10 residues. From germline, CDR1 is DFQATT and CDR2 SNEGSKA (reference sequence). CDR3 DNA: TGCAGTGCTAGCTCCCACGAGCAGTACTTC. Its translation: CSASSHEQYF.

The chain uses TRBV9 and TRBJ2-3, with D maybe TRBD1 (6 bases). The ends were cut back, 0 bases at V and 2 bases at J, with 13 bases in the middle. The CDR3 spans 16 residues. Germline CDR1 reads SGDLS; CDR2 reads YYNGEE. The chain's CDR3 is CASSVGPQGDTDTQYF. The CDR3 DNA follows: TGTGCCAGCAGCGTAGGCCCACAGGGAGACACAGATACGCAGTATTTT.

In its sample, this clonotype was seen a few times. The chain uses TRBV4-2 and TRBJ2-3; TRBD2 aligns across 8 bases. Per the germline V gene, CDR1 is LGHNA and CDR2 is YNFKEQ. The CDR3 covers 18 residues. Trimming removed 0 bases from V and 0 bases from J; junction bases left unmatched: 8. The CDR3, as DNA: TGTGCCAGCAGCCAAGATGCAACTAGCGGAGCTAGCACAGATACGCAGTATTTT. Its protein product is CASSQDATSGASTDTQYF.

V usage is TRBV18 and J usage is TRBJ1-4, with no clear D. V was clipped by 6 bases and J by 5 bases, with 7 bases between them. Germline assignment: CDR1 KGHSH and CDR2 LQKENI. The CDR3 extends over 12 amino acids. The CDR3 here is CASSRGNEKLFF. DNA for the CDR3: TGTGCCAGCTCTCGTGGAAATGAAAAACTGTTTTTT.

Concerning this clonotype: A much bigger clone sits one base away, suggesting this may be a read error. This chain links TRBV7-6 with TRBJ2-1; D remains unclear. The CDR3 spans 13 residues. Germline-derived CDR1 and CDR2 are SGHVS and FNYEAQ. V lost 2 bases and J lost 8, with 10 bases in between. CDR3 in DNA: TGTGCCAGCAGCTTAAGTCCGGCCGATGAGCAGTTCTTC. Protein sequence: CASSLSPADEQFF.

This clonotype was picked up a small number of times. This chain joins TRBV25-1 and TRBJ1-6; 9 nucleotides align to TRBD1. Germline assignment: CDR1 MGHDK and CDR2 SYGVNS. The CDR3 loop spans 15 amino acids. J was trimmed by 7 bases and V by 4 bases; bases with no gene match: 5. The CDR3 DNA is TGTGCCAGCAGTGCCTCGACAGGGGGAAATTCACCCCTCCACTTT. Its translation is CASSASTGGNSPLHF.

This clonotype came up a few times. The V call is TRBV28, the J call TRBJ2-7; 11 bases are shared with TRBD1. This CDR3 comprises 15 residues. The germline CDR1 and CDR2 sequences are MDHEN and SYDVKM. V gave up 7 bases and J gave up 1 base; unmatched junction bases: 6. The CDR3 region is CASTTGTGGSYEQYF. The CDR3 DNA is TGTGCCAGCACCACCGGGACAGGGGGGTCCTACGAGCAGTACTTC. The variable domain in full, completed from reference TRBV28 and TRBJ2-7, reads DVKVTQSSRYLVKRTGEKVFLECVQDMDHENMFWYRQDPGLGLRLIYFSYDVKMKEKGDIPEGYSVSREKKERFSLILESASTNQTSMYLCASTTGTGGSYEQYFGPGTRLTVT.

CDR3 in amino acids: CASSFMGRTSPAYNEQFF. CDR3 coding DNA: TGTGCCAGCAGCTTTATGGGTCGGACCTCTCCCGCCTACAATGAGCAGTTCTTC. The rearrangement uses TRBV7-2 and TRBJ2-1; no clear D. Germline V gene sequence: CDR1 SGHTA, CDR2 FQGNSA. The CDR3 runs to 18 residues. Trimming pared 3 bases from V and 2 bases from J, leaving 20 bases between.

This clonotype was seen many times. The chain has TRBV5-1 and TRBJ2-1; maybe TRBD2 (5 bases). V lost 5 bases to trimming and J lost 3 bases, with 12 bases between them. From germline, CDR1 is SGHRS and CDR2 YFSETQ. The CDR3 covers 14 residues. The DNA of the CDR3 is TGCGCCAGCAGAGGAAGCGGAAACTACAATGAGCAGTTCTTC. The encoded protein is CASRGSGNYNEQFF.

The CDR3 DNA is TGTGCCAGCAGCTTTGCAGTCAGCTCCTACAATGAGCAGTTCTTC. Amino acids: CASSFAVSSYNEQFF. J is TRBJ2-1 and V is TRBV7-2; D gene unclear. V shed 3 bases and J shed 0 bases, with 9 bases lying between them. The CDR3 is made up of 15 amino acids. CDR1 SGHTA and CDR2 FQGNSA come from the germline V gene.

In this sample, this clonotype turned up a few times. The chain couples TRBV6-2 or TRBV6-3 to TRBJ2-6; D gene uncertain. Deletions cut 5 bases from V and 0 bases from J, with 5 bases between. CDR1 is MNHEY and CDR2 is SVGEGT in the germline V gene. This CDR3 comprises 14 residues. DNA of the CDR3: TGTGCCAGCAGTAGGCACTCTGGGGCCAACGTCCTGACTTTC. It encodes CASSRHSGANVLTF.

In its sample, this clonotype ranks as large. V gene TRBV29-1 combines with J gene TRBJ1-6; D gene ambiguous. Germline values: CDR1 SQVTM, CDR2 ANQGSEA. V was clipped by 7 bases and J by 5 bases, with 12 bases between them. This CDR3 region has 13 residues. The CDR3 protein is CSDRVMDNSPLHF. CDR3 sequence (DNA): TGCAGCGACCGTGTAATGGATAATTCACCCCTCCACTTT.

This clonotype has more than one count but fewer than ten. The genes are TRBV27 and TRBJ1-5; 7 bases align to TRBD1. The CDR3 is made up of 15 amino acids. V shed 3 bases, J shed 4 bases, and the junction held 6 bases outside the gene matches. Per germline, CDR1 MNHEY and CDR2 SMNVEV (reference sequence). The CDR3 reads CASSFRGQLNQPQHF. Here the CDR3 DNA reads TGTGCCAGCAGTTTTCGGGGACAGTTGAATCAGCCCCAGCATTTT.

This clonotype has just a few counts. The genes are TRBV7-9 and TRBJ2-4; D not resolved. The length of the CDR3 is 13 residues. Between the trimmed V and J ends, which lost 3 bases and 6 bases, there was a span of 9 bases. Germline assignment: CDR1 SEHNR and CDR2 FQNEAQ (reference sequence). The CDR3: CASSFGLGNIQYF. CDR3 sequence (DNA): TGTGCCAGCAGCTTTGGGCTAGGAAACATTCAGTACTTC.

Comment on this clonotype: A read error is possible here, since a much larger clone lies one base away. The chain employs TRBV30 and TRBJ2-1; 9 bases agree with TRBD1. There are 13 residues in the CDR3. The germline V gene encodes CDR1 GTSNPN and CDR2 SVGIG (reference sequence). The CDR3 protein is CVWTGTGTGEQFF. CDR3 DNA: TGTGTCTGGACCGGGACAGGGACGGGTGAGCAGTTCTTC.

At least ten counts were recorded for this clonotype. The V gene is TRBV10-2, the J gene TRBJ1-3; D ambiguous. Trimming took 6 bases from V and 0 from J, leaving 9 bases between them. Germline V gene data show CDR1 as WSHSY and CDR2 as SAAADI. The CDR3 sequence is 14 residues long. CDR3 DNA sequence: TGCGCCAGCAGACCGGGAACCTCTGGAAACACCATATATTTT. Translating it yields CASRPGTSGNTIYF.

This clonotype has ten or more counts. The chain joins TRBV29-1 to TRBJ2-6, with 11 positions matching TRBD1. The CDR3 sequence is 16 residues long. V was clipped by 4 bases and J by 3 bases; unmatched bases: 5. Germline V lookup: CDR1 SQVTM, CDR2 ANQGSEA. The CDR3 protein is CSVAGTGGVGANVLTF. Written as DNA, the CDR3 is TGCAGCGTTGCCGGGACAGGGGGGGTTGGGGCCAACGTCCTGACTTTC.

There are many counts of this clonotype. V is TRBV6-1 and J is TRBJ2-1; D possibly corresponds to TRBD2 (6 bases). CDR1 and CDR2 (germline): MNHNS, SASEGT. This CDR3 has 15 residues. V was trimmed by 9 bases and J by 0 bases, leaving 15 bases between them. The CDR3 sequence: CASTTSSGSYNEQFF. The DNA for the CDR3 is TGTGCCAGTACCACTAGCTCCGGCTCCTACAATGAGCAGTTCTTC.